These 2 T cell receptor beta chains came from one sample sequenced in a study of Ad26.COV2.S vaccination and SARS-CoV-2 variants. Generated by immunoSEQ multiplex PCR, the TCRdb table keeps only in-frame clones and is missing some. This sample has 500,000 or so clones; 80% to 90% occur once, and the top ten carry around 2.5%. Treatment in this sample: 15 to 20 received Ad26.COV2.S at low or high dose, single or two shots; about 5 received placebo; per-sample allocation not given. Sampling occurred on day 63 after the first vaccine or placebo injection. The specimen was peripheral blood, collected in a trial of Ad26.COV2.S vaccine versus placebo. The receptors shown here come from a person between 18 and 60 years old who received the Ad26.COV2.S COVID-19 vaccine or a placebo.

V and J are TRBV7-2 and TRBJ1-1; possibly TRBD1 for D (5 bases). The CDR3 is 16 amino acids. Trimming pared 2 bases from V and 4 bases from J, leaving 17 bases between. The germline CDR1 and CDR2 sequences are SGHTA and FQGNSA. Here the CDR3 DNA reads TGTGCCAGCAGCTTAAACGGGTGGGGGATGGGCACTGAAGCTTTCTTT. Encoded protein: CASSLNGWGMGTEAFF.

V is TRBV7-6 and J is TRBJ2-5, with TRBD1 matching over 7 bases. Germline V gene lookup returns CDR1 SGHVS and CDR2 FNYEAQ. The CDR3 length is 13 residues. V trimming: 4 bases; J trimming: 9 bases; junction bases outside the gene matches: 8. CDR3 in amino acids: CASSYGQEKAQYF. CDR3 bases: TGTGCCAGCAGCTACGGACAGGAGAAGGCCCAGTACTTC.